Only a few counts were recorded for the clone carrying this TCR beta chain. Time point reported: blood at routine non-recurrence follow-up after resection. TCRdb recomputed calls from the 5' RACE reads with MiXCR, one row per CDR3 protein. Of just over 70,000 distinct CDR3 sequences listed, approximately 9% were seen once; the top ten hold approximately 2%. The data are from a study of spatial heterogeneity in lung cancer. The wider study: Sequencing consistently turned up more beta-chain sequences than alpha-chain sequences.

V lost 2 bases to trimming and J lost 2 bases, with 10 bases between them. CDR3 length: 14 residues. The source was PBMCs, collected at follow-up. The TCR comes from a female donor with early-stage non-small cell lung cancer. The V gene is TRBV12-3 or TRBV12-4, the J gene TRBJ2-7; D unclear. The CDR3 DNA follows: TGTGCCAGCAGTTTATCAGCGATCACCTACGAGCAGTACTTC. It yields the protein CASSLSAITYEQYF.